The clone carrying this T cell receptor (beta chain) appeared many times. Its specificity is not known. The gene names given are mouse names. The read comes to an end 4 residues before the CDR3 does, leaving the germline J gene to fill in the end. The CDR3 runs 13 residues. Trimming cost V 2 bases and J 3 bases, with 9 bases left between them. Germline V gene lookup returns CDR1 NNHDY and CDR2 SYVADS. Once RNA had been extracted, it was reverse transcribed into cDNA to act as the sequencing template. The data were produced by immunoSEQ multiplex PCR, yet TCRdb's version contains in-frame clones alone and is incomplete. The repertoire consists of over 100,000 clones, none detected only once. This record belongs to a study of CD8+ T cells in alopecia areata. On the study more broadly: Skin from roughly 6-13-month-old C3H/HeJ graft donors with spontaneous alopecia went to roughly 6-10-week-old female C3H/HeJ mice.

Study outcomes and limitations: It was less clear whether patients shared TCRs than it was in mice, possibly because of HLA. Alopecia totalis/universalis scalp especially showed more expanded CD8+ clones than normal scalp. In scalp samples, resident alphabeta T cells of normal skin are also sequenced.

The source material was lesional skin. V usage is TRBV13-3 and J usage is TRBJ2-7; D perhaps matches TRBD1 (6 bases). This receptor was identified in a C3H/HeJ mouse with alopecia areata. The strain is characterized by the MHC haplotype H2-k. The covered CDR3 bases are TGTGCCAGCAGTGAGAGGACAGTCTAT. Its protein is CASSERTVY. The full-length CDR3 reads as CASSERTVYEQYF.